This T cell receptor beta chain was recorded in a study of blood T cells in healthy people across ages. Whole-study findings and limits: A strong correlation between TCR beta diversity and naive T cell percentage was seen. Roughly linear age-related decline in beta diversity appeared, significant by age 40.

Germline V gene sequence: CDR1 LGHNA, CDR2 YSLEER. CDR3 size: 16 residues. Between the trimmed V and J ends, which lost 0 bases and 2 bases, there was a span of 11 bases. The authors ran a second PCR of about 7 to 12 cycles using a sample-barcoded 5' primer and a J-beta primer mix. Carrying 12 random nucleotides, a template-switch adaptor labeled each individual cDNA molecule. From the 5' RACE reads, TCRdb called clonotypes with MiXCR, one entry per CDR3 protein. This table has 1,300,000 or so distinct CDR3 sequences, around 59% appearing once. Comment on this clonotype: Its antigen is still unknown.

The clonotype was recovered from a man between 18 and 29 years old in good health. V is TRBV4-3 and J is TRBJ2-1; D tentatively fits TRBD1 or TRBD2 (6 bases each). Material for sequencing was blood. In DNA form, the CDR3 reads TGCGCCAGCAGCCAAGACTCGGGGGCACCCTACAATGAGCAGTTCTTC. The encoded protein is CASSQDSGAPYNEQFF.